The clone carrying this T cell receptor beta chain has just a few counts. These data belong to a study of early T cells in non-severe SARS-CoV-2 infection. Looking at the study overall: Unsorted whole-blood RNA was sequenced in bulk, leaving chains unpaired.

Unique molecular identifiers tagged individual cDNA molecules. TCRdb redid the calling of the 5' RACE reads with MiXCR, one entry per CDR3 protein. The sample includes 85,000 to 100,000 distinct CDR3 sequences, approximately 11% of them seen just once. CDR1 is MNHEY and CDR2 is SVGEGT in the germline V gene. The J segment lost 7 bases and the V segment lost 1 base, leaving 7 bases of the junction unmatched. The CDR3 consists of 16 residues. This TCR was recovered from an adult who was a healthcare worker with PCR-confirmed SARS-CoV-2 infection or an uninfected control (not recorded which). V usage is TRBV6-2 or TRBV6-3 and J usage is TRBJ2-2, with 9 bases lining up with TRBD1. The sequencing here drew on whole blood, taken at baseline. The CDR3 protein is CASSYFRDRDNGELFF. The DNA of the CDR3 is TGTGCCAGCAGTTACTTCCGGGACAGGGATAACGGGGAGCTGTTTTTT.